This TCR beta chain was found in a study of T cell responses to AZD1222 COVID-19 vaccine. Notes on the study in general: Baseline seropositives among AZD1222 recipients totaled only five to seven. The sample set comprised mostly white British donors with more females, and clonal diversity was possibly underestimated.

CDR1 and CDR2 from the germline V gene are SSHAT and FNYEAQ (reference sequence). This CDR3 has 13 amino acids. The protocol was immunoSEQ multiplex PCR, while the TCRdb copy is restricted to in-frame clones and leaves out a portion. The table lists approximately 89,000 clones, over 75% of them singletons. Turning to this clone: Antigen specificity is unknown. Mismatch with germline at one junction end may stem from a read error.

The source was peripheral blood, collected 28 days after the second AZD1222 dose. The rearrangement uses TRBV7-7 and TRBJ1-1, with unresolved D. The receptor was isolated from an adult who received the AZD1222 COVID-19 vaccine. The CDR3 reads CASSYTAATEAFF. The CDR3 nucleotides read TGTGCTAGCAGTTACACAGCGGCCACTGAAGCTTTCTTT. Drawing the rest from reference TRBV7-7 and TRBJ1-1, the complete variable domain is GAGVSQSPRYKVTKRGQDVTLRCDPISSHATLYWYQQALGQGPEFLTYFNYEAQPDKSGLPSDRFSAERPEGSISTLTIQRTEQRDSAMYRCASSYTAATEAFFGQGTRLTVV.